This TCR beta chain was documented in a study of CD8 T cells in ankylosing spondylitis. Overall study results and limits: There was a TCR beta motif, made of 7 or 8 highly homologous variants, that appeared characteristic of ankylosing spondylitis blood. Researchers reportedly found disease-linked clones significantly enriched in matched ankylosing spondylitis synovial fluid.

In making TCR beta libraries, quantitative 5'-RACE with molecular barcodes was used. A single record per CDR3 protein comes from TCRdb applying MiXCR to the 5' RACE reads. The sample includes about 440,000 distinct CDR3 sequences, 15% to 20% of them seen just once. This CDR3 comprises 14 residues. The germline CDR1 and CDR2 sequences are SGHRS and YFSETQ. V gave up 3 bases and J gave up 4 bases, with 13 bases separating them. For this clonotype: Its target is unknown.

The sample consisted of blood, either unsorted or a sorted T cell fraction (not recorded which). The chain joins TRBV5-1 to TRBJ1-2; D is perhaps TRBD1 (6 bases). The sequence was collected from a male donor with ankylosing spondylitis. The CDR3 spells CASSSAGAGYGYTF. The CDR3 DNA reads TGCGCCAGCAGCTCCGCGGGGGCGGGCTATGGCTACACCTTC.